The entry that follows covers one T cell receptor (beta chain) sequence. There is no known antigen for this receptor. The record has no base qualities; no much larger clone is one base away. TCR cDNA was made using 5'RACE template switching, a step that added a universal primer site and unique molecular identifiers. Priming for cDNA synthesis came from both the TCR alpha and TCR beta constant segments. Library amplification involved two PCR steps, and the second step added sample barcodes and sequencing adapters. Sequencing of libraries was performed on Illumina HiSeq 2500 (2x100 bp) or NovaSeq (2x150 bp). As for how the authors treated the data: MIGEC handled demultiplexing of reads and collapsing into UMI consensus sequences, while MiXCR performed V(D)J alignment. Using edgeR on replicate PBMC samples, clonotypes were called vaccine-responding if FDR was below 0.01 and the log2 fold change was above 5 up to day 15. Bulk clonotypes were assigned CD4 or CD8 identity according to which sequenced CD4 or CD8 repertoire held them at higher abundance. The public reads were quality trimmed at Q25 with fastp and then assembled into clones with MiXCR by TCRdb, keeping productive beta chains. Identical CDR3 protein sequences are pooled into one entry, listed with their most common genes and DNA. The V and J calls reflect TCRdb's pipeline rather than the authors' work. This sample comprises approximately 250,000 distinct CDR3 sequences, approximately 6.8% of them detected only once. Clones ranked in the top ten supply roughly 1% of the sample.

Spanning cysteine to phenylalanine, the CDR3 consists of 14 amino acids. The read is trimmed to its CDR3 DNA, 42 bases read in frame from base 1. V was cut back by 5 bases and J by 3 bases, leaving a gap of 11 bases between them. This entry belongs to a study of T cells after yellow fever vaccination (dated by TCRdb to the late 2010s). Regarding the study in general: The SMART-Seq v4 Ultra Low Input RNA kit was used to prepare libraries from fractions with low cell numbers. To follow T-cell clones before and after both primary and booster YFV17D yellow fever vaccination, bulk TCR alpha and beta repertoires underwent longitudinal sequencing. The cohort comprised two healthy male donors, one aged 18 to 29 and one aged 30 to 40 years. Blood was collected at multiple timepoints before and after primary and secondary immunization, and bulk PBMC replicates and cell subsets were isolated. Paper-wide results and their limitations: Because abundant contaminating clonotypes from the bulk population could be contained in FACS-sorted repertoires, computational filtering was required. Because the study included only two donors, the extent to which the findings can be generalized is limited. A small fraction of clonotypes showed up in both the CD4 and CD8 compartments, probably as a result of convergent recombination. Most clones expanded after primary vaccination (96% of CD4 and approximately 90% of CD8) were re-detected after the booster, suggesting that broad memory maintenance occurred. Compared with the primary T-cell response, the secondary T-cell response was weaker but faster, peaking on day 5 rather than day 15.

This specimen's treatment or condition label, interpreted: live attenuated yellow fever vaccine strain. A standard Ficoll-Paque protocol was used to isolate PBMCs from peripheral blood. CD4 and CD8 T-cell fractions were isolated with Dynabeads CD4 and CD8 positive selection kits. TriZol was used to extract RNA from bulk PBMCs, from CD4 and CD8 fractions, and from dextramer-positive and dextramer-negative fractions. Sequencing used CD4+ T cells sorted from PBMCs, obtained on the day of the yellow fever booster vaccination. In this chain, TRBV12-3 or TRBV12-4 is recombined with TRBJ2-1, with a tentative D gene TRBD2 over 5 matching bases. This sequence originates from a young man who received the YFV17D yellow fever vaccine. The base sequence is TGTGCCAGCAGTGCCCGGACTGGCTACAATGAGCAGTTCTTC. Its product reads: CASSARTGYNEQFF.